This is a list of T cell receptor beta chains from one sample in a study of blood T cell repertoires in COVID-19. Here immunoSEQ multiplex PCR was the method, and the copy in TCRdb shows in-frame clones only, minus some. Of about 80,000 clones in the sample, around 84% were seen once. Sequenced input: peripheral blood. The receptors were gathered from a middle-aged man with acute or convalescent COVID-19. Each CDR3 is given with its conserved first and last residue. Fields, in order: clone size, J gene, V gene, CDR3 protein. Size is stated for part of the rows, as once, few or many counts, or as a class when the clone is expanded.

.,TRBJ2-7,TRBV27,CASSSKREWPYEQYF
.,TRBJ1-5,TRBV12-5,CASGFTDRGLNQPQHF
few,TRBJ1-1,TRBV5-1,CASSLYLSGNPEAFF
.,TRBJ2-1,TRBV5-1,CASSEYLAWRQFF
.,TRBJ2-5,TRBV10-3,CAISVAGQQETQYF
.,TRBJ1-1,TRBV4-1,CASSFKQGVNTEAFF
.,TRBJ2-6,TRBV28,CASSSYSSGANVLTF
.,TRBJ1-2,TRBV3-1/TRBV3-2,CASSQAQGRGGYTF
.,TRBJ2-5,TRBV5-4,CASSQSVDRGSGTQYF
.,TRBJ2-1,TRBV2,CASSMGGGPTYNEQFF
once,TRBJ1-3,TRBV6-5,CASRTSGTENTIYF
.,TRBJ2-3,TRBV9,CASSDSGISTDTQYF
.,TRBJ2-7,TRBV5-4,CASSLGTGISYEQYF
.,TRBJ1-4,TRBV30,CAWSVLGTGEEKLFF
few,TRBJ2-5,TRBV3-1/TRBV3-2,CASSRGLAGGTETQYF
.,TRBJ2-6,TRBV4-3,CASSHGDRTTLSGANVLTF
.,TRBJ2-3,TRBV7-9,CASSYGQGLTDTQYF
.,TRBJ2-2,TRBV7-2,CASSARGQGGELFF
.,TRBJ2-5,TRBV12-5,CASALGWTGQEYF
.,TRBJ2-5,TRBV7-9,CASSLETSGGGETQYF
once,TRBJ2-1,TRBV7-2,CASSPSAEGRGEQFF
.,TRBJ1-2,TRBV19,CATFGQGGWGYTF
.,TRBJ2-2,TRBV27,CASSSTGTSTGELFF
.,TRBJ1-5,TRBV5-8,CASRMETNQPQHF
.,TRBJ2-4,TRBV19,CASSNHRDAKNIQYF
few,TRBJ2-1,TRBV11-2,CASSPLVGRGQSSYNEQFF
.,TRBJ2-2,TRBV11-2,CASSQTSGYTGELFF
once,TRBJ2-1,TRBV4-3,CASSQDLRDNEQFF
.,TRBJ1-2,TRBV7-8,CASSFTGINYGYTF